Each of the 7 T cell receptor beta chains below was sequenced from the same sample in a study of CD8 T cells in ankylosing spondylitis. One entry per CDR3 protein results from TCRdb running MiXCR on the 5' RACE reads. Counted here are 200,000 to 300,000 distinct CDR3 sequences, roughly 8% occurring once; the ten biggest clones make up 4% to 5%. Specimen: blood, either unsorted or a sorted T cell fraction (not recorded which). Every receptor here comes from a female donor with ankylosing spondylitis or in good health (not recorded which).

This clonotype showed up many times. J is TRBJ1-5 and V is TRBV7-8; TRBD1 aligns across 7 bases. The CDR3 runs 17 residues. With V trimmed by 0 bases and J by 2 bases, 7 bases remained unmatched. Germline CDR1 reads SGHVS; CDR2 reads FQNEAQ. The CDR3 DNA sequence: TGTGCCAGCAGCTTAGCCCCAGGGGGGTACCGCAATCAGCCCCAGCATTTT. This encodes CASSLAPGGYRNQPQHF.

This clonotype was recorded many times. This chain uses TRBV20-1 with TRBJ2-1; D is possibly TRBD2 (5 bases). The ends were cut back, 3 bases at V and 9 bases at J, with 15 bases in the middle. Germline loops: CDR1 DFQATT, CDR2 SNEGSKA (reference sequence). The CDR3 runs to 13 residues. The CDR3 DNA is TGCAGTGCTAGGACTACGCTCGCAAGTGAGCAGTTCTTC. It yields the protein CSARTTLASEQFF.

This clonotype has just a few counts. The V gene is TRBV21-1, the J gene TRBJ2-2; no check of the table's D call, TRBD2, against the DNA was made. TRBV21-1 is listed as a pseudogene. This CDR3 spans 20 amino acids. CDR3 bases: TGTGCCAGCAGCAAAGCGCTGCCGCCGGGAGGGCCCTGGTTTACCGGGGAGCTGTTTTTT. Translation: CASSKALPPGGPWFTGELFF.

In this sample, this clonotype turned up many times. The gene calls are TRBV7-2 and TRBJ2-1; 10 bases map to TRBD2. The CDR3 totals 16 residues. V lost 2 bases, J lost 7 bases, and 8 bases stayed unmatched. Per the germline V gene, CDR1 is SGHTA and CDR2 is FQGNSA. CDR3 sequence: CASSLLSGLAVNEQFF. Written as DNA, the CDR3 is TGTGCCAGCAGCTTACTATCTGGACTAGCGGTTAATGAGCAGTTCTTC.

This clonotype has ten or more counts. The chain has TRBV12-3 or TRBV12-4 and TRBJ1-5; 7 nucleotides align to TRBD1. The CDR3 totals 16 residues. Germline trimming cut 6 bases from V and 2 bases from J; bases unmatched to any gene: 10. CDR3 protein: CASSLGQVRGNQPQHF. The CDR3 DNA is TGTGCCAGCAGCCTAGGACAGGTCCGAGGCAATCAGCCCCAGCATTTT.

The sample holds a few counts of this clonotype. The chain employs TRBV6-4 and TRBJ2-1; D is undetermined. Trimming took 7 bases from V and 4 from J, leaving 11 bases between them. Germline CDR1 reads MRHNA; CDR2 reads SNTAGT. This CDR3 is built from 13 residues. This CDR3 is CASTSRRYNEQFF. The CDR3, as DNA: TGTGCCAGCACCTCGAGGCGTTACAATGAGCAGTTCTTC.

The gene calls are TRBV11-2 and TRBJ2-2; D is uncertain. This CDR3 has 14 residues. Trimming removed 5 bases from V and 4 bases from J, with 11 bases in between. Germline CDR1 is SGHAT and CDR2 is FQNNGV. CDR3 coding DNA: TGTGCCAGCAGCCCCGCCGCCTCCACCGGGGAGCTGTTTTTT. Residues: CASSPAASTGELFF. Complete variable domain (other parts from reference TRBV11-2 and TRBJ2-2): EAGVAQSPRYKIIEKRQSVAFWCNPISGHATLYWYQQILGQGPKLLIQFQNNGVVDDSQLPKDRFSAERLKGVDSTLKIQPAKLEDSAVYLCASSPAASTGELFFGEGSRLTVL.